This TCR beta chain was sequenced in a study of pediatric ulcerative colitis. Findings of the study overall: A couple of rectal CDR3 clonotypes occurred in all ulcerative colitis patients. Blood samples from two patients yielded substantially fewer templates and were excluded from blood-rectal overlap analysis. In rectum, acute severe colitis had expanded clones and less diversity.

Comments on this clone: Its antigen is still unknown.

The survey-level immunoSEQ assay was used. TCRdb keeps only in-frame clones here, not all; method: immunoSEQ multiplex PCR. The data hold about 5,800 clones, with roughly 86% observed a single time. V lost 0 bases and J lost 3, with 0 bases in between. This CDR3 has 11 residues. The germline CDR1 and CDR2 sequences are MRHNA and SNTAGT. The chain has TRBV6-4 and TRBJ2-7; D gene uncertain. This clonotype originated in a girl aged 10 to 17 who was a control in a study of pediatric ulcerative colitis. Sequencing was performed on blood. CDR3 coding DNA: TGTGCCAGCAGTGACTCCTACGAGCAGTACTTC. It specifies CASSDSYEQYF.